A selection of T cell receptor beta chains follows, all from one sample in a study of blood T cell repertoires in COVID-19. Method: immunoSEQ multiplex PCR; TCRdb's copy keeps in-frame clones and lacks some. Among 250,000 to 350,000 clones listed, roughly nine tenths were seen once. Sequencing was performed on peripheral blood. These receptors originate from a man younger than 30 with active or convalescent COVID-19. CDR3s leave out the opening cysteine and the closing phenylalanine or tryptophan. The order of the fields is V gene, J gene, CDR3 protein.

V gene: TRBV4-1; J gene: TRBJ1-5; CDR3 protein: ASSQEYQGAQPQH
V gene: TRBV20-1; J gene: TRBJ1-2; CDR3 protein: SASGTSGYGYT
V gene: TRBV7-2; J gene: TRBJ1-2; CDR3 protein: ASSFLMSRNYGYT
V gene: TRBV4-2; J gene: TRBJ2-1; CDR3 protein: ASSQEYWREGPYNEQF
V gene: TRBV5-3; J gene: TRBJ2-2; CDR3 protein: ARSLGRTSGRPNTGELF
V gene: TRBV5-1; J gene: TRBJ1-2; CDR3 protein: ASSPGSPGVKYGYT
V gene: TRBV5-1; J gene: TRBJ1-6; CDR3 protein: ASSLGSAGAPDSPLH
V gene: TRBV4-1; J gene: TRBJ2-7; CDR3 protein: ASSQGSGIGHEQY
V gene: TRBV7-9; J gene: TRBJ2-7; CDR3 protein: ASSLAGTGGHEQY
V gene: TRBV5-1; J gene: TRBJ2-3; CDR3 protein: ASSRTGGDGTDTQY
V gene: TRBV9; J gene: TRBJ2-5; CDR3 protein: ASSVGSGRAEETQY
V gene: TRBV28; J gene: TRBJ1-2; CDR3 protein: ASSLRTGVYGYT
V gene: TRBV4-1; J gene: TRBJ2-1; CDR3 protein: ASSQGSWVTGNEQF
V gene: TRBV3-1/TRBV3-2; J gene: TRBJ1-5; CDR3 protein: ASSQVGRTGDQPQH
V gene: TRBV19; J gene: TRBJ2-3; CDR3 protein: ASSIRTGADTQY
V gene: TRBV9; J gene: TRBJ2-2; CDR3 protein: ASSVDRTSGISGTGELF
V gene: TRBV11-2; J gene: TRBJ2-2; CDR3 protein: ASSSLAATGELF
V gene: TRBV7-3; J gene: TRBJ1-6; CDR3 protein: ASSLYGQNSPLH
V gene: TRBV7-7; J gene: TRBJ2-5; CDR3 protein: ASSLLAGPQETQY
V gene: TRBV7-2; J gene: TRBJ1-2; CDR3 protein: ASSYDRMGGYT
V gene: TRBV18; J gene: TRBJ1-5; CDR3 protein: ASRNSNQPQH
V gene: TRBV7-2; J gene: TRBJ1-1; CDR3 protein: ASSLNWGLNTEAF
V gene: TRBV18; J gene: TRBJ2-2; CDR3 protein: ASSQQGWNTGELF
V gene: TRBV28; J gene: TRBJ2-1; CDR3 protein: ASKGLAGEGAPYNEQF
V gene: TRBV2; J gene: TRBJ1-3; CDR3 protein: ASSRHGGSSGNTIY
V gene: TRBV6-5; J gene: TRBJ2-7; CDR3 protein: ASSYRLAGPYEQY
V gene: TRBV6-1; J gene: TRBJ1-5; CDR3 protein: ASSEWTVSNQPQH
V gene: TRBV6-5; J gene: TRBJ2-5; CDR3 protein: ASSPGTGGETQY
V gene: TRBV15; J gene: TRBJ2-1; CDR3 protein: ATSRRTVTVVHNEQF
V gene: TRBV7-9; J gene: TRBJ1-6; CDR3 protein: ASSRQGGNSPLH
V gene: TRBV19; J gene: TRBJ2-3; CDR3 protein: ASSTPRRGGPYTQY
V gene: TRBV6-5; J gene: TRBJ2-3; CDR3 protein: ASSYDQATDTQY
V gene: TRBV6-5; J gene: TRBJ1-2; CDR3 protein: ASSIQGGTGGYT
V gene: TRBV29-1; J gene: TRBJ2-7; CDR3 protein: SVAGLDRSYEQY
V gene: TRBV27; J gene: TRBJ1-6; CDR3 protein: ASRATGMDRSPLH
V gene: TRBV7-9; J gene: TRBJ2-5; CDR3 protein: ASRGSGVGETQY
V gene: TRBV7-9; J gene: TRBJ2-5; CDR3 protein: ASTTNLGITETQY
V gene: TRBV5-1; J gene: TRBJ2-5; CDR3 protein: ASSQTSRETQY
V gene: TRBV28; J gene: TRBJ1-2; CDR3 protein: ASRLLRNYGYT
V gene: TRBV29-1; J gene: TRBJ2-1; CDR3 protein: SANPGTSYNEQF
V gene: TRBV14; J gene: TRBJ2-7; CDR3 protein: ASSPSGTSGVSYEQY